The 15 T cell receptor beta chains listed next were all sequenced from one sample in a study of cytomegalovirus exposure and HLA in healthy donors. Both 60 Vbeta primers and 13 Jbeta primers went into the PCR. Profiled with immunoSEQ multiplex PCR; TCRdb holds only in-frame clones, not every one. The listing contains about 170,000 clones. Sequenced sample: PBMCs. Receptors originate from a young woman in good health and CMV-seropositive.

The chain has TRBV15 and TRBJ1-4; D unresolved. Trimming stripped 4 bases from V and 6 bases from J, with 6 bases between. The CDR3 runs 12 residues. The germline CDR1 and CDR2 sequences are LNHNV and YYDKDF (reference sequence). CDR3 sequence reads: CATSKRDEKLFF. The CDR3 DNA follows: TGTGCCACCAGCAAGCGAGATGAAAAACTGTTTTTT.

The V gene is TRBV7-6, the J gene TRBJ2-1; D is perhaps TRBD2 (7 bases). This CDR3 has 17 amino acids. Per the germline V gene, CDR1 is SGHVS and CDR2 is FNYEAQ. V gave up 5 bases and J gave up 0 bases, with 17 bases separating them. In DNA form, the CDR3 reads TGTGCCAGCAGCCAGGGGTCTAGCGGAAGCTCCTACAATGAGCAGTTCTTC. It yields the protein CASSQGSSGSSYNEQFF.

The CDR3 DNA reads as TGTGCCAGCAGCGATACCGACGCAGGGGGGCGCGATGAAAAACTGTTTTTT. Translated, it gives CASSDTDAGGRDEKLFF. This sequence joins TRBV11-2 and TRBJ1-4; 7 positions agree with TRBD1. With V trimmed by 5 bases and J by 6 bases, 15 bases remained unmatched. The CDR3 length is 17 residues. Germline V gene data show CDR1 as SGHAT and CDR2 as FQNNGV.

The chain links TRBV11-2 to TRBJ2-3; D is possibly TRBD2 (5 bases). The CDR3 consists of 16 residues. V was clipped by 0 bases and J by 3 bases, with 13 bases between them. In germline, CDR1 is SGHAT, CDR2 FQNNGV. Here the CDR3 DNA reads TGTGCCAGCAGCTTAGAGGGGTTTAGAGGGACAGATACGCAGTATTTT. Its translation is CASSLEGFRGTDTQYF.

CDR3 amino acids: CATGTSNTEAFF. The CDR3, as DNA: TGTGCCACTGGGACATCTAACACTGAAGCTTTCTTT. The chain recombines TRBV28 with TRBJ1-1, with D possibly TRBD1 on 6 matching bases. V lost 10 bases, J lost 2 bases, and 11 bases lay in between. The V gene's germline CDR1 is MDHEN and CDR2 SYDVKM. CDR3 length: 12 amino acids.

The rearrangement links TRBV11-3 to TRBJ1-1; no firm D call. Germline CDR1 and CDR2: SGHNT and YENEEA. The CDR3 has 15 amino acids. V lost 0 bases, J lost 0 bases, and 8 bases lay in between. CDR3 loop: CASSLEAGMNTEAFF. The CDR3 DNA reads TGTGCCAGCAGCTTAGAGGCGGGGATGAACACTGAAGCTTTCTTT.

This chain uses TRBV2 with TRBJ2-3; D is unresolved. V dropped 3 bases and J dropped 2 bases, with 9 bases sitting between them. Germline CDR1 and CDR2: SNHLY and FYNNEI. The CDR3 runs to 14 residues. CDR3 sequence: CASSDEAHTDTQYF. Here the CDR3 DNA reads TGTGCCAGCAGTGATGAAGCCCACACAGATACGCAGTATTTT.

This rearrangement joins TRBV23-1 to TRBJ1-2; TRBD1 matches at 10 bases. TRBV23-1 is reported as an ORF; its role is uncertain. Trimming took 3 bases from V and 6 from J; bases not matched to a gene: 4. The CDR3 extends over 14 amino acids. The chain's CDR3 is CASSHPGQGNGYTF. Written as DNA, the CDR3 is TGCGCCAGCAGTCACCCGGGACAGGGGAATGGCTACACCTTC.

The rearrangement uses TRBV2 and TRBJ2-5; 9 nucleotides align to TRBD2. CDR3 length equals 19 residues. J was trimmed by 4 bases and V by 3 bases; bases with no gene match: 18. Germline loops: CDR1 SNHLY, CDR2 FYNNEI. CDR3 protein: CASSDSVAGVPRGGETQYF. CDR3 in DNA: TGTGCCAGCAGTGATTCAGTAGCGGGAGTTCCAAGAGGGGGAGAGACCCAGTACTTC.

The CDR3 region is CASRLQGQGTEAFF. The DNA for the CDR3 is TGCGCCAGCAGACTACAGGGTCAGGGTACTGAAGCTTTCTTT. The chain links TRBV5-1 to TRBJ1-1; D possibly corresponds to TRBD1 (6 bases). CDR3 length: 14 amino acids. Deletions cut 5 bases from V and 5 bases from J, with 16 bases between. The V gene's germline CDR1 is SGHRS and CDR2 YFSETQ.

The chain uses TRBV6-1 and TRBJ2-5, with D uncertain. The CDR3 runs 14 residues. CDR1 and CDR2 from the germline V gene are MNHNS and SASEGT. V lost 1 base to trimming and J lost 1 base, with 7 bases between them. The CDR3 is CASSEGAVQETQYF. The CDR3 coding sequence is TGTGCCAGCAGTGAAGGGGCAGTCCAAGAGACCCAGTACTTC.

The J gene is TRBJ1-1, the V gene TRBV19, with D perhaps TRBD1 (6 bases). CDR3 length: 15 residues. The germline CDR1 and CDR2 sequences are LNHDA and SQIVND (reference sequence). The ends were cut back, 7 bases at V and 4 bases at J, with 19 bases in the middle. The CDR3 bases are TGTGCCAGTACTAATCCAGGGGCCTCGGGCACTGAAGCTTTCTTT. Amino acid sequence: CASTNPGASGTEAFF.

The chain combines TRBV6-1 with TRBJ1-1, with D tentatively TRBD1 (6 bases). In germline, CDR1 is MNHNS, CDR2 SASEGT. This CDR3 is 15 amino acids long. V dropped 3 bases and J dropped 4 bases, with 15 bases sitting between them. The CDR3: CASSEEDRLVTEAFF. CDR3 DNA: TGTGCCAGCAGTGAGGAAGACAGGTTGGTCACTGAAGCTTTCTTT.

CDR3 coding DNA: TGCGCCAGCAGCCAACTAACGGGACAGGGGACCATGAACGAGCAGTACTTC. The encoded protein is CASSQLTGQGTMNEQYF. The chain carries TRBV4-1 and TRBJ2-7; 10 bases are shared with TRBD1. The CDR3 loop spans 17 amino acids. CDR1 MGHRA and CDR2 YSYEKL come from the germline V gene. Germline trimming cut 2 bases from V and 5 bases from J; bases unmatched to any gene: 12.

The rearrangement uses TRBV19 and TRBJ2-1, with D perhaps TRBD1 (6 bases). Trimming pared 0 bases from V and 2 bases from J, leaving 11 bases between. The CDR3 has 16 residues. The V gene's germline CDR1 is LNHDA and CDR2 SQIVND (reference sequence). CDR3 coding DNA: TGTGCCAGTAGTATAGATCCTACAGGGACCTACAATGAGCAGTTCTTC. It specifies CASSIDPTGTYNEQFF.